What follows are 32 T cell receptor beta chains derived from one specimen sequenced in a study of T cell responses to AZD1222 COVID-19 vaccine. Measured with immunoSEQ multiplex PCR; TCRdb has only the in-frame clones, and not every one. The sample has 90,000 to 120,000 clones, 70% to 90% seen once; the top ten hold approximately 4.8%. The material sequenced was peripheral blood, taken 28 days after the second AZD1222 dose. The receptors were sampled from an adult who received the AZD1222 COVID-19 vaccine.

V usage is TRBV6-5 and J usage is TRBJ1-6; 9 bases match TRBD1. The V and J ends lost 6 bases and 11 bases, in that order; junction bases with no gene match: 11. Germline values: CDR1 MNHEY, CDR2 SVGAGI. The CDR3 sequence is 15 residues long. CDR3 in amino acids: CASRLTGQGETPLHF. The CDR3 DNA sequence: TGTGCCAGCAGGCTAACGGGACAGGGTGAGACACCCCTCCACTTT.

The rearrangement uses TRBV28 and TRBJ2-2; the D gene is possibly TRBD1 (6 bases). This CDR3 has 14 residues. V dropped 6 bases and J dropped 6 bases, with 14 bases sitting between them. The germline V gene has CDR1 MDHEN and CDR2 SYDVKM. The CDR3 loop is CASRGQPSSGELFF. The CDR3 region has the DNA TGTGCCAGCAGAGGACAGCCTAGCTCCGGGGAGCTGTTTTTT.

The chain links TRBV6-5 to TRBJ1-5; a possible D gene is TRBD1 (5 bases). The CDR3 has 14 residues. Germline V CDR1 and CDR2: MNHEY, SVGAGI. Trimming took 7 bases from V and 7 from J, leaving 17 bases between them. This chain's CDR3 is CASTGLGVEQPQHF. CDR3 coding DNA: TGTGCCAGCACCGGGTTGGGGGTCGAACAGCCCCAGCATTTT.

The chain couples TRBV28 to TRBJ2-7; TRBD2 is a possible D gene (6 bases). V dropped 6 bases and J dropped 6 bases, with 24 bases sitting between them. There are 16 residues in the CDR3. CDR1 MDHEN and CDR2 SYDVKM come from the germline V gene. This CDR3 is CASSLRVQGGLAEQYF. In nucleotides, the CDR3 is TGTGCCAGCAGCCTGAGGGTGCAGGGAGGTTTGGCCGAGCAGTACTTC.

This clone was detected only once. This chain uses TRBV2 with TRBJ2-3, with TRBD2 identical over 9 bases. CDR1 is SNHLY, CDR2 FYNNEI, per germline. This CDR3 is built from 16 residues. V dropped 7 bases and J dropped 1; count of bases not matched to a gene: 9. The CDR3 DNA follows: TGTGCCAGCAAACCATCTAGCGGGGACCGCACAGATACGCAGTATTTT. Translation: CASKPSSGDRTDTQYF. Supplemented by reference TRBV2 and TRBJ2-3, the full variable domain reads EPEVTQTPSHQVTQMGQEVILRCVPISNHLYFYWYRQILGQKVEFLVSFYNNEISEKSEIFDDQFSVERPDGSNFTLKIRSTKLEDSAMYFCASKPSSGDRTDTQYFGPGTRLTVL.

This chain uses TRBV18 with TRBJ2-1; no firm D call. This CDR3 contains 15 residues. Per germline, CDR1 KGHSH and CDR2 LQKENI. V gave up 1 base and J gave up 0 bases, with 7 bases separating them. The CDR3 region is CASSPQESSYNEQFF. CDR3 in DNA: TGTGCCAGCTCACCACAGGAGAGCTCCTACAATGAGCAGTTCTTC.

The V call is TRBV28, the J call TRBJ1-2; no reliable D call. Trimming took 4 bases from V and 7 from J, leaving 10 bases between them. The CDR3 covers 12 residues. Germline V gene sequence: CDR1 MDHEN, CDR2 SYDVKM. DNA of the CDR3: TGTGCCAGCAGTTATGTCGGGGTTGGCTACACCTTC. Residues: CASSYVGVGYTF.

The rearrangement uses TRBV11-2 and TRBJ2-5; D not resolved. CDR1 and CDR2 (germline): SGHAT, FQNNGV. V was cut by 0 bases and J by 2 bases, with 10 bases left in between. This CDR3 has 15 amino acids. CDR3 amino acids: CASSLEGLHQETQYF. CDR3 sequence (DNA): TGTGCCAGCAGCTTAGAAGGGCTCCATCAAGAGACCCAGTACTTC.

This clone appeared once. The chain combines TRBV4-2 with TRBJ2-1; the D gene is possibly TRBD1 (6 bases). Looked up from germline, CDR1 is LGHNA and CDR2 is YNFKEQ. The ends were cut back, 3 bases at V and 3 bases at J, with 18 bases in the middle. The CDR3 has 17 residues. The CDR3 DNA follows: TGTGCCAGCAGCCAGGGGGCTTACCAGGGGAACTACAATGAGCAGTTCTTC. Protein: CASSQGAYQGNYNEQFF.

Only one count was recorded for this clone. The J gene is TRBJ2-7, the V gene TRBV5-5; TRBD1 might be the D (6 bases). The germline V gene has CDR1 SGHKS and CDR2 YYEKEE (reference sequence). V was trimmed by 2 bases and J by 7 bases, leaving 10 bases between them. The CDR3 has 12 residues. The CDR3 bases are TGTGCCAGCAGCTTTACAGGGATTGAGCAGTACTTC. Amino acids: CASSFTGIEQYF.

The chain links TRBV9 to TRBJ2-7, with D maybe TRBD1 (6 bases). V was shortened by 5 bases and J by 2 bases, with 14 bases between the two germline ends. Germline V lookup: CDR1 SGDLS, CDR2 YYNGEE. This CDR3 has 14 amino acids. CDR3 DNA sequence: TGTGCCAGCAGTCCCAAGGGACACACCTACGAGCAGTACTTC. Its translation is CASSPKGHTYEQYF.

CDR3 coding DNA: TGTGCCAGCAGCGTGGACAGGGATGTCTACGAGCAGTACTTC. It is translated as CASSVDRDVYEQYF. The rearrangement links TRBV5-5 to TRBJ2-7; the match to TRBD1 covers 8 bases. Trimming took 4 bases from V and 3 from J; bases not matched to a gene: 6. The V gene's germline CDR1 is SGHKS and CDR2 YYEKEE (reference sequence). The CDR3 has 14 residues.

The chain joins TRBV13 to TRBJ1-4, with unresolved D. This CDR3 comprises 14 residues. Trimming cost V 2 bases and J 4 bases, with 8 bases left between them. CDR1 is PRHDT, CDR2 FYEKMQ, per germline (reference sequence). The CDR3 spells CASSLRYLNEKLFF. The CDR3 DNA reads TGTGCCAGCAGCTTACGGTATCTTAATGAAAAACTGTTTTTT.

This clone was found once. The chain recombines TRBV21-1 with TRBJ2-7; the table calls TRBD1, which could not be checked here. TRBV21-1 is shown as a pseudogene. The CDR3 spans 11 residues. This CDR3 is CASSTGGEQYF. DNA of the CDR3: TGTGCCAGCAGTACAGGGGGCGAGCAGTACTTC.

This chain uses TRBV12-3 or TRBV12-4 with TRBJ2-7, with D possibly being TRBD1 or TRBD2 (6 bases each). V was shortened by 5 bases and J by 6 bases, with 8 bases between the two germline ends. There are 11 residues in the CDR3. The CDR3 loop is CASSKGGEQYF. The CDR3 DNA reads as TGTGCCAGCAGTAAGGGGGGCGAGCAGTACTTC.

In nucleotides, the CDR3 is TGTGCCAGCAGCTTAGATCTAGCGGGGGGCACAGATACGCAGTATTTT. Translation: CASSLDLAGGTDTQYF. The chain uses TRBV11-2 and TRBJ2-3; 10 bases are shared with TRBD2. V was pared by 0 bases and J by 1 base, with 1 base of the junction left unmatched. This CDR3 is built from 16 residues. Germline V lookup: CDR1 SGHAT, CDR2 FQNNGV.

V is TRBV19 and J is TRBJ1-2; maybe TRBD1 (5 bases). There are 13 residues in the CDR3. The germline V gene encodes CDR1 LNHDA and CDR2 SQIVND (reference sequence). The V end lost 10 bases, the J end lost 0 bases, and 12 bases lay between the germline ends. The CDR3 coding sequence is TGTGCCACTAAAGACAGCCCTAACTATGGCTACACCTTC. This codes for CATKDSPNYGYTF.

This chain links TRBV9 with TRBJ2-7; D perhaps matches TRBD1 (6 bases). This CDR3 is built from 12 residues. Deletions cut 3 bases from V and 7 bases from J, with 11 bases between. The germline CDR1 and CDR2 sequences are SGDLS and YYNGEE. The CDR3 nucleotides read TGTGCCAGCAGCGGGACTGGGACAGAGCAGTACTTC. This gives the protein CASSGTGTEQYF.

CDR3 in DNA: TGTGCCAGCAGTTTCGAGGGACCGAACACTGAAGCTTTCTTT. Its protein product is CASSFEGPNTEAFF. This sequence joins TRBV6-1 and TRBJ1-1; D is perhaps TRBD1 (5 bases). Per the germline V gene, CDR1 is MNHNS and CDR2 is SASEGT. V lost 5 bases to trimming and J lost 1 base, with 11 bases between them. The CDR3 spans 14 residues.

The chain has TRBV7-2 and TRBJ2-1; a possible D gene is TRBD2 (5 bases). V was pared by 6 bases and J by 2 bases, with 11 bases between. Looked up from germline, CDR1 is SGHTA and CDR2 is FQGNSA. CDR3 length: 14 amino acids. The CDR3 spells CASSPGSTYNEQFF. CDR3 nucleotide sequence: TGTGCCAGCAGTCCGGGGTCAACCTACAATGAGCAGTTCTTC.

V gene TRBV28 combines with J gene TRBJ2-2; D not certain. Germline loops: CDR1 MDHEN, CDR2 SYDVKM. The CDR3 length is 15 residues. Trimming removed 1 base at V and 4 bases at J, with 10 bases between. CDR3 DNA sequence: TGTGCCAGCAGTTTATCGCCGGGTGGCACCGGGGAGCTGTTTTTT. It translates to CASSLSPGGTGELFF. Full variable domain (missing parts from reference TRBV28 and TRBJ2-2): DVKVTQSSRYLVKRTGEKVFLECVQDMDHENMFWYRQDPGLGLRLIYFSYDVKMKEKGDIPEGYSVSREKKERFSLILESASTNQTSMYLCASSLSPGGTGELFFGEGSRLTVL.

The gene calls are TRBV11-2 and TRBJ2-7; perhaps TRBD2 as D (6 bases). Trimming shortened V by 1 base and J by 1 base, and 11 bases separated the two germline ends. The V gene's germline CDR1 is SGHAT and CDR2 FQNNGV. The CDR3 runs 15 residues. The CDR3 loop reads CASSLGVAGSYEQYF. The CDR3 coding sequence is TGTGCCAGCAGCTTAGGAGTGGCGGGATCCTACGAGCAGTACTTC.

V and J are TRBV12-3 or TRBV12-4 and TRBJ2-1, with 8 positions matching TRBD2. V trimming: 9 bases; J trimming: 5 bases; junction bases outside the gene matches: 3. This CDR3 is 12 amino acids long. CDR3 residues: CASLAGNNEQFF. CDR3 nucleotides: TGTGCCAGTTTAGCGGGGAACAATGAGCAGTTCTTC.

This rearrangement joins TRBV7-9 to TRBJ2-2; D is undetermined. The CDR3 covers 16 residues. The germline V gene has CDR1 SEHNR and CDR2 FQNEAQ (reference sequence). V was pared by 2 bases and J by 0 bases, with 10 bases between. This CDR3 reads CASSLLGRANTGELFF. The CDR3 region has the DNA TGTGCCAGCAGCTTATTAGGACGCGCGAACACCGGGGAGCTGTTTTTT.

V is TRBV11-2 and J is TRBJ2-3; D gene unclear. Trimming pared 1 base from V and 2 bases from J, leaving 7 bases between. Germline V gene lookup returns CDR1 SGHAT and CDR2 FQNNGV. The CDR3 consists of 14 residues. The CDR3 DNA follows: TGTGCCAGCAGCTTAGGGCAGATCACAGATACGCAGTATTTT. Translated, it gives CASSLGQITDTQYF.

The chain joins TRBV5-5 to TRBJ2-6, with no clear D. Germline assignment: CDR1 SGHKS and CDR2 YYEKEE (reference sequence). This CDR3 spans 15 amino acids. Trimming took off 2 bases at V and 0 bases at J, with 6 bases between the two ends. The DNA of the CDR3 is TGTGCCAGCAGCTTCCCGAGCTCTGGGGCCAACGTCCTGACTTTC. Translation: CASSFPSSGANVLTF.

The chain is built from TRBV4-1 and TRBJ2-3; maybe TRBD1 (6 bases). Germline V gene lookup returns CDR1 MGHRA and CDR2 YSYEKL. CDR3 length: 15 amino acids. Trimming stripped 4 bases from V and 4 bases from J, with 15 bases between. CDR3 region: CASSPLPQGSDTQYF. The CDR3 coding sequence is TGCGCCAGCAGCCCACTCCCACAGGGCTCAGATACGCAGTATTTT.

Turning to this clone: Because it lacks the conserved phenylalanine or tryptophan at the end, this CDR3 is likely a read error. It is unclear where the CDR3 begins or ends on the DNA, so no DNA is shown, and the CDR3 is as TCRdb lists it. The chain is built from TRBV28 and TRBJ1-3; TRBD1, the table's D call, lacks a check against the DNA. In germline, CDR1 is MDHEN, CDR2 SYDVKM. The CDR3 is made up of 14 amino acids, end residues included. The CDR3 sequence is CASSSHSTGQGTGL.

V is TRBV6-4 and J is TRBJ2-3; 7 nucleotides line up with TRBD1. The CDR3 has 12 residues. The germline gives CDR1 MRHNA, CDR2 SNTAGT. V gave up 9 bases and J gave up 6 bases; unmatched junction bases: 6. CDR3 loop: CASSQGVDTQYF. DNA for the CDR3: TGTGCCAGTTCCCAGGGGGTTGATACGCAGTATTTT.

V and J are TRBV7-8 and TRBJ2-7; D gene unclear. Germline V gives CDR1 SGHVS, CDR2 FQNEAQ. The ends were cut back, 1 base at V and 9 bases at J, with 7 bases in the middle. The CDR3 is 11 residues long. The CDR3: CASSLGVRQYF. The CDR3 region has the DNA TGTGCCAGCAGCTTAGGCGTCCGGCAGTACTTC. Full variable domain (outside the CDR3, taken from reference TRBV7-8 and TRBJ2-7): GAGVSQSPRYKVAKRGQDVALRCDPISGHVSLFWYQQALGQGPEFLTYFQNEAQLDKSGLPSDRFFAERPEGSVSTLKIQRTQQEDSAVYLCASSLGVRQYFGPGTRLTVT.

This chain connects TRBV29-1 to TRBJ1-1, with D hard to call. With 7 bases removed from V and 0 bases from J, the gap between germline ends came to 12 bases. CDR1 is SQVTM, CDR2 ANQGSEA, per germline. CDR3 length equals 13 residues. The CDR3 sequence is CSAKPRLNTEAFF. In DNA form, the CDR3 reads TGCAGCGCCAAGCCGAGGCTGAACACTGAAGCTTTCTTT.

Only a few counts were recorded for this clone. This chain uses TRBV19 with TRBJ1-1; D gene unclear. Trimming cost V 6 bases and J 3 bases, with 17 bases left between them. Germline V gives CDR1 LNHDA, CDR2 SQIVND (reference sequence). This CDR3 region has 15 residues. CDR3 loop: CASSPPSRVDTEAFF. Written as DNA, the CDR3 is TGTGCCAGTAGCCCCCCCTCCCGGGTGGACACTGAAGCTTTCTTT.